These 4 T cell receptor beta chains were all obtained from the same sample, sequenced in a study of CD8+CD57+ T cells in acquired aplastic anemia. TCR beta VDJ and CDR3 profiles were obtained from a genomic DNA template. TCRdb recomputed calls from the reads with MiXCR, one row per CDR3 protein. The table includes around 160,000 distinct CDR3 sequences, roughly 48% detected once. By flow cytometry, patients selected for sequencing had shown an expansion of CD8+CD57+ cells. The sample consisted of sorted CD4+, CD8+, or CD8+CD57+ T cells (not recorded which) from PBMCs. The origin of the receptors is a human donor with aplastic anemia.

This clonotype showed up many times. V gene TRBV6-1 combines with J gene TRBJ2-3; tentative D call: TRBD2 (5 bases). The CDR3 consists of 16 residues. CDR1 is MNHNS, CDR2 SASEGT, per germline. V lost 2 bases and J lost 2, with 14 bases in between. The CDR3 here is CASSERAVGNTDTQYF. The CDR3 DNA follows: TGTGCCAGCAGTGAAAGGGCCGTCGGGAACACAGATACGCAGTATTTT.

This clonotype occurred many times. Written as DNA, the CDR3 is TGTGCCACCAGTTTGGGACAGTCCTTAGGCTACACCTTC. Protein: CATSLGQSLGYTF. The genes are TRBV24-1 and TRBJ1-2; TRBD1 aligns across 7 bases. The CDR3 consists of 13 residues. The germline CDR1 and CDR2 sequences are KGHDR and SFDVKD. The V and J ends lost 6 bases and 8 bases, in that order; junction bases with no gene match: 8.

This clonotype has ten or more counts. This chain connects TRBV2 to TRBJ2-7; D is perhaps TRBD2 (5 bases). The length of the CDR3 is 14 residues. Germline V CDR1 and CDR2: SNHLY, FYNNEI. Trimming left V 6 bases short and J 0 bases short, with 12 bases between. The CDR3 here is CASRAGGSSYEQYF. CDR3 nucleotides: TGTGCCAGCAGGGCGGGCGGTAGCTCCTACGAGCAGTACTTC.

A few counts support this clonotype. The rearrangement uses TRBV2 and TRBJ1-1; unclear D gene. Germline V lookup: CDR1 SNHLY, CDR2 FYNNEI. This CDR3 spans 13 amino acids. V was clipped by 7 bases and J by 2 bases, with 11 bases between them. CDR3 region: CASTEEANTEAFF. CDR3 nucleotide sequence: TGTGCCAGCACCGAGGAAGCTAACACTGAAGCTTTCTTT.